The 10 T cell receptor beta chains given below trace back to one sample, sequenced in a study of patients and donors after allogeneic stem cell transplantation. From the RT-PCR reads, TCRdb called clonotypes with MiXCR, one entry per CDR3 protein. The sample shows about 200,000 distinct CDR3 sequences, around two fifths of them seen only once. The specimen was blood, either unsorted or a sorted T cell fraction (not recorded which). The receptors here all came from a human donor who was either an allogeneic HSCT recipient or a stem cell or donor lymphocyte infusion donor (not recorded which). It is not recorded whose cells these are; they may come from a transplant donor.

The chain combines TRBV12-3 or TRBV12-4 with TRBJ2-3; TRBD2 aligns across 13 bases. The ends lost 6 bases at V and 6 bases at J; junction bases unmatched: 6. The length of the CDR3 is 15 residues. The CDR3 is CASSITSGGVDTQYF. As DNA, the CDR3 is TGTGCCAGCAGCATAACTAGCGGGGGGGTCGATACGCAGTATTTT.

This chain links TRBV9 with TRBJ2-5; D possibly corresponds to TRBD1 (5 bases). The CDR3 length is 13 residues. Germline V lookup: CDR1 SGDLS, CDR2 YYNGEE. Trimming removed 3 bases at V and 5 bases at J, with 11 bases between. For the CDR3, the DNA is TGTGCCAGCAGCGGTTCAGGGCGGGAGACCCAGTACTTC. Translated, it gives CASSGSGRETQYF.

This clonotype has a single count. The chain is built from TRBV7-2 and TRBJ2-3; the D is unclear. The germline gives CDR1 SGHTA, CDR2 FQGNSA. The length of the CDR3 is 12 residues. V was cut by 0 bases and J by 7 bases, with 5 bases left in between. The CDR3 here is CASSLAGNTQYF. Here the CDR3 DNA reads TGTGCCAGCAGCTTAGCTGGGAATACGCAGTATTTT. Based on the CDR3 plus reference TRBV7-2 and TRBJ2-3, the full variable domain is GAGVSQSPSNKVTEKGKDVELRCDPISGHTALYWYRQSLGQGLEFLIYFQGNSAPDKSGLPSDRFSAERTGGSVSTLTIQRTQQEDSAVYLCASSLAGNTQYFGPGTRLTVL.

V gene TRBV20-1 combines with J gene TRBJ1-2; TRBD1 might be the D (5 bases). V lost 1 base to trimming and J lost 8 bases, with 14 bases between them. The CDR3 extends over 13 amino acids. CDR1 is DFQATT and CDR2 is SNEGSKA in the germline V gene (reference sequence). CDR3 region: CSARGNRGDGYTF. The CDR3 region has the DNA TGCAGTGCTAGAGGTAACAGAGGGGACGGCTACACCTTC.

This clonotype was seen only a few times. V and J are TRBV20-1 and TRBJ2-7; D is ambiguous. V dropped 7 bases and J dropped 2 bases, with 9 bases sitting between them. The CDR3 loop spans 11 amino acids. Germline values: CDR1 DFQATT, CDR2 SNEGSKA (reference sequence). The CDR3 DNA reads TGCAGTGGAGGCACAGCCTACGAGCAGTACTTC. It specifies CSGGTAYEQYF.

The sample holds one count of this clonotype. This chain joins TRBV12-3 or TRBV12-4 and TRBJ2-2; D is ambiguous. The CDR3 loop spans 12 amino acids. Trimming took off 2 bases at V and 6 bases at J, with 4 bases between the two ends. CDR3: CASSLMSGELFF. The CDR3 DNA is TGTGCCAGCAGTTTAATGTCCGGGGAGCTGTTTTTT.

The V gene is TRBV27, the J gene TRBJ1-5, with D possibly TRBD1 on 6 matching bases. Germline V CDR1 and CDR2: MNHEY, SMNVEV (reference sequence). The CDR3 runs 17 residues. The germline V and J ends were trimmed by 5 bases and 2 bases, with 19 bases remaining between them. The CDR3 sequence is CASSPRMYGGGNQPQHF. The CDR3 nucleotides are TGTGCCAGCAGTCCTCGAATGTACGGGGGCGGCAATCAGCCCCAGCATTTT.

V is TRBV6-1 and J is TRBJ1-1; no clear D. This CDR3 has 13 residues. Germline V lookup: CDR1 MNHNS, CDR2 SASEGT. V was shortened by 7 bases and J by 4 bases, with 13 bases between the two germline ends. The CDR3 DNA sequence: TGTGCCAGCACCGAAAGCATTGGCACTGAAGCTTTCTTT. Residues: CASTESIGTEAFF.

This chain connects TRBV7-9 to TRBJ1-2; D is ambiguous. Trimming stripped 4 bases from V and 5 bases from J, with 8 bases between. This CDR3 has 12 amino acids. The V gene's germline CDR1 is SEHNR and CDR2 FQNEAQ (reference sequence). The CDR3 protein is CASSSIPYGYTF. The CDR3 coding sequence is TGTGCCAGCAGCTCGATCCCATATGGCTACACCTTC.

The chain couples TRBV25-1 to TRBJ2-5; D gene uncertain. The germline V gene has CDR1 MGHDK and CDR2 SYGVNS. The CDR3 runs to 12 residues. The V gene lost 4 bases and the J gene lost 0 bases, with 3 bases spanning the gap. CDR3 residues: CASSANQETQYF. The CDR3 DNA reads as TGTGCCAGCAGTGCTAACCAAGAGACCCAGTACTTC. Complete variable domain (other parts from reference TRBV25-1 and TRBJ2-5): EADIYQTPRYLVIGTGKKITLECSQTMGHDKMYWYQQDPGMELHLIHYSYGVNSTEKGDLSSESTVSRIRTEHFPLTLESARPSHTSQYLCASSANQETQYFGPGTRLLVL.